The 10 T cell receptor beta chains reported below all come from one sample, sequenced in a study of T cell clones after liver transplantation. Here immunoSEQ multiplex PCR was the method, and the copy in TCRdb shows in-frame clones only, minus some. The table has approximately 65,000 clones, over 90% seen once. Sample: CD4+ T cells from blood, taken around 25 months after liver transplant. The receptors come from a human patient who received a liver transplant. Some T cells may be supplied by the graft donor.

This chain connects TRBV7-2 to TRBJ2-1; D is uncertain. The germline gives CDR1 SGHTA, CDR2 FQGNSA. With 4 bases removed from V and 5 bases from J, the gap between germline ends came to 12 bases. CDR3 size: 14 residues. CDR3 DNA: TGTGCCAGCAGCTCGACAAGTTGGGACAATGAGCAGTTCTTC. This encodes CASSSTSWDNEQFF.

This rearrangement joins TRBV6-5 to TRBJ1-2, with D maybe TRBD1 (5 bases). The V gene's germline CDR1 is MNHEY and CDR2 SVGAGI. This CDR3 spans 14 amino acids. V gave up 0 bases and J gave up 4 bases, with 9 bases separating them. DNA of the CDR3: TGTGCCAGCAGTTACTCCCCCGGGACCTATGGCTACACCTTC. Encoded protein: CASSYSPGTYGYTF.

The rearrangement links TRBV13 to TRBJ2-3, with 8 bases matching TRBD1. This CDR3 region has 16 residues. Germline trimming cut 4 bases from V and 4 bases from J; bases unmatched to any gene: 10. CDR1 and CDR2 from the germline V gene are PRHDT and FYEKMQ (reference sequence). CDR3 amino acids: CASSYPDRVNSDTQYF. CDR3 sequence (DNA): TGTGCCAGCAGCTACCCGGACAGGGTTAATTCAGATACGCAGTATTTT.

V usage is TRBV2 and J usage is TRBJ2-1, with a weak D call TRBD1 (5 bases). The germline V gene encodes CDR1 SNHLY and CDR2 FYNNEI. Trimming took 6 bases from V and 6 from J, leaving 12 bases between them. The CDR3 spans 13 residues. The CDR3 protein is CASSASDSNEQFF. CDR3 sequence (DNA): TGTGCCAGCAGCGCGAGCGACAGCAATGAGCAGTTCTTC.

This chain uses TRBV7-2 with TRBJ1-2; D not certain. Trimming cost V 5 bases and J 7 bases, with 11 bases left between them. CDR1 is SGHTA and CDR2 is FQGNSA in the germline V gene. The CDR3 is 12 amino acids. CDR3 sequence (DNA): TGTGCCAGCAGCGAATTACCGAGTGGCTACACCTTC. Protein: CASSELPSGYTF.

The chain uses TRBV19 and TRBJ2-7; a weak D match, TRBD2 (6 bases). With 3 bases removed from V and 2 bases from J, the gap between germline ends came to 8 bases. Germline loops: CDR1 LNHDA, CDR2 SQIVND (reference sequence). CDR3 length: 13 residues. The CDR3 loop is CASSISGAYEQYF. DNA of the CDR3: TGTGCCAGTAGTATCTCGGGGGCCTACGAGCAGTACTTC.

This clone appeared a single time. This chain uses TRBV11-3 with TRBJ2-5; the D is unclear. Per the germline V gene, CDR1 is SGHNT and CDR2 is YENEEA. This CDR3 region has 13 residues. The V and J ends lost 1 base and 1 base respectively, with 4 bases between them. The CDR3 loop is CASSLGVQETQYF. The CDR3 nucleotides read TGTGCCAGCAGCTTAGGGGTCCAAGAGACCCAGTACTTC.

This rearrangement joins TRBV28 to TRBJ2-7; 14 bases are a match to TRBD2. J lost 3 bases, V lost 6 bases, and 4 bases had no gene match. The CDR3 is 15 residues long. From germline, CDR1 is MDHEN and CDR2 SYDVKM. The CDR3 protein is CASSGLAGGVYEQYF. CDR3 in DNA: TGTGCCAGCAGCGGACTAGCGGGAGGTGTCTACGAGCAGTACTTC.

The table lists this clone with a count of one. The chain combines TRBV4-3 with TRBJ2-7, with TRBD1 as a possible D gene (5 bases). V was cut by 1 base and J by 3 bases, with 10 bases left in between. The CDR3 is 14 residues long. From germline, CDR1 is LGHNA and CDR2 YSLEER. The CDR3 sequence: CASSQAPGNYEQYF. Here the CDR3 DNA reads TGCGCCAGCAGCCAAGCGCCAGGGAACTACGAGCAGTACTTC.

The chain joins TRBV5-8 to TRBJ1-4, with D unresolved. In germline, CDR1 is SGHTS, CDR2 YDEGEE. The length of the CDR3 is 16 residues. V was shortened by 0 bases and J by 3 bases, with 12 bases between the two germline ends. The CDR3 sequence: CASSLAGTLANEKLFF. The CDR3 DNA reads TGTGCCAGCAGCTTGGCAGGAACACTTGCTAATGAAAAACTGTTTTTT.